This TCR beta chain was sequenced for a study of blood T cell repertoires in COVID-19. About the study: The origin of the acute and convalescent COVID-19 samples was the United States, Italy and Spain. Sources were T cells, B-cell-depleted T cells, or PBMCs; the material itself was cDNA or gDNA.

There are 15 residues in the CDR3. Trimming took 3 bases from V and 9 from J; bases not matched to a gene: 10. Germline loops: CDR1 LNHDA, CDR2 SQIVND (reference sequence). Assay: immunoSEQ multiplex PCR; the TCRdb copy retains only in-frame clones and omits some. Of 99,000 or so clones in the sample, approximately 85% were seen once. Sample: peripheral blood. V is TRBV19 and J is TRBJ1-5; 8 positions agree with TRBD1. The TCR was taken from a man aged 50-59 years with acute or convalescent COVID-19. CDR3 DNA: TGTGCCAGTAGTATGGGAGGACAGGGAAATTGGCCCCAGCATTTT. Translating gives CASSMGGQGNWPQHF.